This passage covers 4 T cell receptor beta chains from one sample sequenced in a study of shared clonotypes between healthy human individuals. Produced via immunoSEQ multiplex PCR; TCRdb's table is partial and in-frame only. Here the sample spans roughly 1,000,000 clones, approximately 78% being singletons. Sequences were obtained from memory CD4+ T cells from PBMCs. As to subset: CD45RA-negative fraction. Receptor source: a man aged 18-30 years in good health. Some clones in this sample may be carry-over from other donors' samples.

The table lists this clone with a count of one. This may arise from a read error, as a much more abundant clone is one base away. Different DNA sequences within this sample yield the same CDR3. The V call is TRBV30, the J call TRBJ2-7; weak D call: TRBD1 (5 bases). The CDR3 has 11 amino acids. From germline, CDR1 is GTSNPN and CDR2 SVGIG (reference sequence). V dropped 5 bases and J dropped 5 bases, with 10 bases sitting between them. CDR3 DNA: TGTGCCTGGTCAGGCAGGGACGAGCAGTACTTC. Its translation: CAWSGRDEQYF. Complete variable domain (other parts from reference TRBV30 and TRBJ2-7): SQTIHQWPATLVQPVGSPLSLECTVEGTSNPNLYWYRQAAGRGLQLLFYSVGIGQISSEVPQNLSASRPQDRQFILSSKKLLLSDSGFYLCAWSGRDEQYFGPGTRLTVT.

This clone was seen more than once but under ten times. The chain carries TRBV4-2 and TRBJ1-1; perhaps TRBD1 as D (5 bases). Looked up from germline, CDR1 is LGHNA and CDR2 is YNFKEQ. Deletions cut 0 bases from V and 4 bases from J, with 9 bases between. The CDR3 loop spans 14 amino acids. The chain's CDR3 is CASSQEGEGTEAFF. DNA of the CDR3: TGTGCCAGCAGCCAAGAGGGGGAGGGCACTGAAGCTTTCTTT.

The chain uses TRBV5-4 and TRBJ1-4; D might be TRBD1 (6 bases). CDR1 SGHNT and CDR2 YYREEE come from the germline V gene (reference sequence). V shed 1 base and J shed 7 bases, with 8 bases lying between them. CDR3 length: 13 residues. This chain's CDR3 is CASSLKGGEKLFF. The CDR3 nucleotides are TGTGCCAGCAGCTTGAAGGGGGGTGAAAAACTGTTTTTT.

This rearrangement joins TRBV6-5 to TRBJ2-3; D remains ambiguous. Germline V gives CDR1 MNHEY, CDR2 SVGAGI. CDR3 length equals 14 residues. Trimming removed 0 bases at V and 2 bases at J, with 6 bases between. DNA for the CDR3: TGTGCCAGCAGTTACTCTCTAGACACAGATACGCAGTATTTT. It codes for CASSYSLDTDTQYF.